This TCR beta chain stems from a study of blood T cell repertoires in COVID-19. For the study at large: The analysed material was cDNA or gDNA that came from T cells, B-cell-depleted T cells, or PBMCs.

Data came from immunoSEQ multiplex PCR; TCRdb stores just in-frame clones and leaves some out. The sample has around 160,000 clones, about four fifths seen once; the top ten hold roughly 11%. Participant-given clinical history determined each cohort assignment. The trim removed 6 bases at V and 6 bases at J, leaving 3 bases unmatched. Germline CDR1 and CDR2: MNHEY and SVGAGI. The CDR3 is made up of 13 amino acids. The source of this sequence is a man in his forties or fifties who had recovered from COVID-19. The chain employs TRBV6-5 and TRBJ2-1; TRBD2 matches 9 bases. The sequencing sample was made of PBMCs or T cells enriched from blood (not recorded which). The CDR3 spells CASRGTSRNEQFF. The CDR3, as DNA: TGTGCCAGCAGAGGGACTAGCCGCAATGAGCAGTTCTTC.